One T cell receptor (beta chain) is described in this entry. The data originate from a study of early T cells in non-severe SARS-CoV-2 infection. TCRdb reanalysed the 5' RACE reads using MiXCR and keeps one entry per CDR3 protein. The sample has approximately 64,000 distinct CDR3 sequences; less than 20% are singletons. Trimming removed 2 bases at V and 2 bases at J, with 14 bases between. This CDR3 contains 16 residues. Germline V gene lookup returns CDR1 MGHDK and CDR2 SYGVNS. The rearrangement uses TRBV25-1 and TRBJ2-3; D unclear. The source was whole blood, collected at baseline. This clonotype originated in an adult who was a healthcare worker with PCR-confirmed SARS-CoV-2 infection or an uninfected control (not recorded which). The CDR3, as DNA: TGTGCCAGCAGTGAAACCGGCAGAAAGACCACAGATACGCAGTATTTT. Its translation is CASSETGRKTTDTQYF. Full variable domain (remainder filled in from reference TRBV25-1 and TRBJ2-3): EADIYQTPRYLVIGTGKKITLECSQTMGHDKMYWYQQDPGMELHLIHYSYGVNSTEKGDLSSESTVSRIRTEHFPLTLESARPSHTSQYLCASSETGRKTTDTQYFGPGTRLTVL.